The next 5 T cell receptor beta chains were all read from a single sample in a study of cytomegalovirus exposure and HLA in healthy donors. With 60 Vbeta and 13 Jbeta primers, the PCR was carried out. Clones were read by immunoSEQ multiplex PCR, and TCRdb kept only the in-frame ones, dropping some. Recorded for this sample: about 72,000 clones. Sequenced material: PBMCs. All receptors come from a man aged 40-50 years in good health and CMV-seronegative.

CDR3 nucleotides: TGTGCCAGCTATGACTGGAACACTGAAGCTTTCTTT. Translating it yields CASYDWNTEAFF. V gene TRBV19 combines with J gene TRBJ1-1; no reliable D call. This CDR3 is built from 12 residues. V was trimmed by 9 bases and J by 1 base, leaving 9 bases between them. CDR1 and CDR2 (germline): LNHDA, SQIVND (reference sequence).

The genes are TRBV28 and TRBJ1-2, with 7 bases lining up with TRBD1. Germline trimming cut 10 bases from V and 2 bases from J; bases unmatched to any gene: 10. From germline, CDR1 is MDHEN and CDR2 SYDVKM. The CDR3 is 14 amino acids. CDR3 in amino acids: CATRGGDKNYGYTF. The CDR3 nucleotides read TGTGCCACCAGGGGGGGGGACAAGAACTATGGCTACACCTTC.

The chain joins TRBV4-1 to TRBJ2-6, with 9 bases matching TRBD1. From germline, CDR1 is MGHRA and CDR2 YSYEKL. J gave up 0 bases and V 2 bases, and 2 bases lay outside the gene matches. The CDR3 covers 17 residues. DNA of the CDR3: TGCGCCAGCAGCCAAACAGGGGGCCGCTCTGGGGCCAACGTCCTGACTTTC. This translates into CASSQTGGRSGANVLTF.

The chain employs TRBV19 and TRBJ1-1; 8 bases are a match to TRBD1. Looked up from germline, CDR1 is LNHDA and CDR2 is SQIVND (reference sequence). CDR3 length equals 16 residues. The trim removed 5 bases at V and 4 bases at J, leaving 12 bases unmatched. The CDR3 nucleotides are TGTGCCAGTAGTGTTAACTCAGGGGGCAGTATCACTGAAGCTTTCTTT. Amino acids: CASSVNSGGSITEAFF. The full variable domain, completed using reference TRBV19 and TRBJ1-1, is DGGITQSPKYLFRKEGQNVTLSCEQNLNHDAMYWYRQDPGQGLRLIYYSQIVNDFQKGDIAEGYSVSREKKESFPLTVTSAQKNPTAFYLCASSVNSGGSITEAFFGQGTRLTVV.

The rearrangement uses TRBV5-6 and TRBJ2-2; 8 nucleotides agree with TRBD1. Germline V CDR1 and CDR2: SGHDT, YYEEEE. This CDR3 contains 16 residues. V gave up 0 bases and J gave up 6 bases; unmatched junction bases: 7. CDR3 sequence: CASSLAAGGMAGELFF. The DNA of the CDR3 is TGTGCCAGCAGCTTGGCGGCAGGGGGCATGGCCGGGGAGCTGTTTTTT.